This T cell receptor beta chain was identified in a study of blood T cell repertoires in COVID-19 (dated by TCRdb to the early 2020s). Study-level background: The collaborator samples originated in the United States, Italy and Spain and spanned the acute and convalescent phases of COVID-19. A freely available public database, intended as a resource for researchers studying the immune response to SARS-CoV-2, is where the repertoires were released. The prospective study material was composed of cDNA or gDNA derived from T cells, B-cell-depleted T cells, or PBMCs. The samples were drawn from the first 160 participants of the ongoing ImmuneRACE study and from 1,254 subjects provided by 6 global collaborators. The sample metadata nearly always contained a de-identified subject ID, COVID-19 status, age in years and sex. Where available, HLA class I and class II types were obtained from metadata supplied by the sample provider rather than from assay-based typing. Subjects who had been exposed to COVID-19, were actively infected with it, or had recovered from it provided the deeply sampled blood TCRbeta repertoires that made up the dataset. What the work shows at the level of the full study, not this receptor alone: How much clinical and demographic metadata was included differed by source and by participant, and the metadata was provided uncurated.

CDR3 length: 15 amino acids, cysteine to phenylalanine. The CDR3 DNA has 45 bases and is translated from base 1. The germline V gene sets CDR1 to SGHRS and CDR2 to YFSETQ. V is cut back by 1 base and J by 7 bases, with 7 bases in the junction unmatched. This clone occurred once. Its antigen is unknown. No base quality values were provided; no much bigger clone lies one nucleotide off. At one collaborating source in Seattle, patients were enrolled during active infection and were followed longitudinally through the course of disease. Collaborating institutions collected whole blood in K2EDTA tubes following their own protocols. For TCRbeta analysis, collaborators shipped samples in one of three forms: frozen whole blood, isolated PBMCs, or DNA extracted from either of those sample types. The immunoSEQ Assay, a bias-controlled multiplex PCR, was used to amplify TCRbeta CDR3 regions from genomic DNA. From the authors' description of their analysis: Within the assay, amplification of reference gene primers was used to estimate how many nucleated cells each sample contained. Sequence reads were collapsed and filtered to measure the absolute abundance of every unique TCRbeta CDR3 rearrangement. For each sample, productive Simpson clonality was calculated as the square root of Simpson's diversity index over productive rearrangements. Imported from immuneACCESS, the table was reduced by TCRdb to in-frame sequences with V and J called. These copies leave out some clones; in studies compared against another copy, an unresolved V gene accounts for under half, and the cause of the remainder is not known. That table supplies the V and J calls and clone size; D and trimming were determined from the DNA. This sample gives hundreds of thousands of clones in total; 85% to 90% of them show up just once. Clones ranked in the top ten supply about 8% of the sample.

The sequencing input was peripheral blood. In this chain, TRBV5-1 is recombined with TRBJ1-2, and 10 bases in between align with TRBD1. This clonotype was sampled from a woman between 50 and 59 years old with COVID-19, enrolled during active disease. The DNA sequence is given as TGCGCCAGCAGCTTGACGAGGACAGGGGGGGCTGGCTACACCTTC. The translation is CASSLTRTGGAGYTF.